The clone carrying this TCR beta chain was seen once. These data originate in a study of cytomegalovirus exposure and HLA in healthy donors. PCR was performed using 60 Vbeta and 13 Jbeta primers. Clones were read by immunoSEQ multiplex PCR, and TCRdb kept only the in-frame ones, dropping some. The sample records approximately 190,000 clones, 81% being singletons. Nominally healthy donors were sampled, though unrecorded immune exposures were likely. The CDR3 sequence is 19 residues long. The specimen sequenced was PBMCs. The receptor's source is a man aged 50 to 59 in good health and CMV-seronegative. This chain links TRBV12-1 with TRBJ2-3; the table gives TRBD2 as D, unverified against the DNA. TRBV12-1 is recorded as a pseudogene. The CDR3 nucleotides are TGTGCCAGCAGCTTTTGTCGGGGGAGCTGCTCCCGACCCACAGATACGCAGTATTTT. It is translated as CASSFCRGSCSRPTDTQYF.